This record looks at one T cell receptor (beta chain) sequence and its context. This sample stems from a study of blood T cell repertoires in COVID-19. Study-wide context: The cDNA or gDNA used as material had been derived from T cells, B-cell-depleted T cells, or PBMCs.

TCRdb's table, derived via immunoSEQ multiplex PCR, lists solely in-frame clones and lacks some. Counted here are some 70,000 clones, approximately 80% occurring once; the ten biggest clones make up 10% to 15%. Trimming at V came to 6 bases and at J to 7 bases, leaving 12 bases not matched to a gene. There are 15 residues in the CDR3. CDR1 and CDR2 (germline): MNHEY, SVGAGI. This TCR came from a man aged 50 or older with COVID-19, enrolled during active disease. Sequencing was done on a sample of peripheral blood. The rearrangement links TRBV6-5 to TRBJ2-3, with 8 bases aligning to TRBD2. This CDR3 reads CASRESAGGVNTQYF. CDR3 nucleotides: TGTGCCAGCAGGGAGTCGGCGGGGGGCGTGAATACGCAGTATTTT.